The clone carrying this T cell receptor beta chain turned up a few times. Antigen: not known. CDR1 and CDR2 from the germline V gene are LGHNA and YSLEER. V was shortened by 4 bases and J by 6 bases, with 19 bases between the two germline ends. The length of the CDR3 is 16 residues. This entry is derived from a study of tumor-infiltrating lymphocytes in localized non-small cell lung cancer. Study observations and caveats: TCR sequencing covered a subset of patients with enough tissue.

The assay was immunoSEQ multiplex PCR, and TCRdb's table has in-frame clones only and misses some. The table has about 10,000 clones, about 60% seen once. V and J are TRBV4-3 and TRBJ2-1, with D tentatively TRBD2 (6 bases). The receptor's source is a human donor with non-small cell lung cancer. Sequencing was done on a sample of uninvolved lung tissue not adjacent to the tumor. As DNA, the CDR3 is TGCGCCAGCAGCCGAAACTACGGGGGTAGCGGCAATGAGCAGTTCTTC. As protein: CASSRNYGGSGNEQFF.